This is a list of T cell receptor beta chains from one sample in a study of early stage breast cancer tumors. Only in-frame clones appear in the TCRdb table, and some are missing; sequencing was by immunoSEQ multiplex PCR. The table includes approximately 11,000 clones, over 60% detected once. Source material: breast tumor tissue. The receptors stem from a person aged 40 to 50 with breast cancer. Each CDR3 is given with its conserved first and last residue. Fields, in order: V gene, J gene, CDR3 length, clone size, D gene, CDR3 DNA, CDR3 protein. A D gene is named only where the DNA matches it firmly. Clone size is stated in some rows and not others, as once, few, many or a class when expanded.

v_gene: TRBV29-1
j_gene: TRBJ2-1
len: 15
abundance: once
d_gene: TRBD2
CDR3nt: TGCAGCGTTGAAACTAGCGGGAGTGTCTACAATGAGCAGTTCTTC
CDR3aa: CSVETSGSVYNEQFF

v_gene: TRBV30
j_gene: TRBJ1-4
len: 15
abundance: few
d_gene: TRBD1
CDR3nt: TGTGCCTGGAGTGTACGCGGACAGGTCGGTGAAAAACTGTTTTTT
CDR3aa: CAWSVRGQVGEKLFF

v_gene: TRBV14
j_gene: TRBJ2-1
len: 15
abundance: -
d_gene: -
CDR3nt: TGTGCCAGCAGCCAAGGAGGTTGGGCCTACAATGAGCAGTTCTTC
CDR3aa: CASSQGGWAYNEQFF

v_gene: TRBV18
j_gene: TRBJ1-2
len: 14
abundance: -
d_gene: -
CDR3nt: TGTGCCAGCTCACCACAACAGGGCGGCTATGGCTACACCTTC
CDR3aa: CASSPQQGGYGYTF

v_gene: TRBV6-5
j_gene: TRBJ1-2
len: 13
abundance: -
d_gene: -
CDR3nt: TGTGCCAGCTCCCAAATCTGGACGGATGGCTACACCTTC
CDR3aa: CASSQIWTDGYTF

v_gene: TRBV5-1
j_gene: TRBJ1-5
len: 14
abundance: -
d_gene: -
CDR3nt: TGCGCCAGCAGCTTGGACGGGGACAATCAGCCCCAGCATTTT
CDR3aa: CASSLDGDNQPQHF

v_gene: TRBV12-5
j_gene: TRBJ2-1
len: 14
abundance: -
d_gene: -
CDR3nt: TGTGCTAGTGGTTTGGAAGGCTCCTACAATGAGCAGTTCTTC
CDR3aa: CASGLEGSYNEQFF

v_gene: TRBV15
j_gene: TRBJ1-3
len: 15
abundance: -
d_gene: -
CDR3nt: TGTGCCACCAGCAGAGATGGGGGCCCTGGAAACACCATATATTTT
CDR3aa: CATSRDGGPGNTIYF

v_gene: TRBV7-3
j_gene: TRBJ2-2
len: 17
abundance: -
d_gene: -
CDR3nt: TGTGCCAGCAGCCCCTCAACCGGGGGGCCGGGCACCGGGGAGCTGTTTTTT
CDR3aa: CASSPSTGGPGTGELFF

v_gene: TRBV7-9
j_gene: TRBJ2-1
len: 14
abundance: -
d_gene: -
CDR3nt: TGTGCCAGCAGTGACCTTGGCAGCGACAATGAGCAGTTCTTC
CDR3aa: CASSDLGSDNEQFF

v_gene: TRBV5-5
j_gene: TRBJ2-2
len: 13
abundance: few
d_gene: -
CDR3nt: TGTGCCAGCACCCGCAGGGTTGACGGGGAGCTGTTTTTT
CDR3aa: CASTRRVDGELFF

v_gene: TRBV6-5
j_gene: TRBJ2-3
len: 14
abundance: -
d_gene: -
CDR3nt: TGTGCCAGCAGATACCTCTTAGCCCCAGATACGCAGTATTTT
CDR3aa: CASRYLLAPDTQYF

v_gene: TRBV7-6
j_gene: TRBJ2-7
len: 13
abundance: -
d_gene: -
CDR3nt: TGTGCCAGCAGCTTAAGCCCCTACGACGAGCAGTACTTC
CDR3aa: CASSLSPYDEQYF

v_gene: TRBV5-4
j_gene: TRBJ2-5
len: 14
abundance: -
d_gene: TRBD1
CDR3nt: TGTGCCAGCAGCGTAAACAGGGGGCAAGAGACCCAGTACTTC
CDR3aa: CASSVNRGQETQYF

v_gene: TRBV5-1
j_gene: TRBJ2-1
len: 12
abundance: few
d_gene: -
CDR3nt: TGCGCCAGCAGCTTGAACTACAATGAGCAGTTCTTC
CDR3aa: CASSLNYNEQFF

v_gene: TRBV19
j_gene: TRBJ2-1
len: 19
abundance: -
d_gene: -
CDR3nt: TGTGCCACCCCACCGGACAGGACAGCGGGAGAGGGCCTCTACAATGAGCAGTTCTTC
CDR3aa: CATPPDRTAGEGLYNEQFF

v_gene: TRBV10-2
j_gene: TRBJ2-7
len: 13
abundance: -
d_gene: TRBD2
CDR3nt: TGCGCCAGCACCGAACTAGCGGGCTACGAGCAGTACTTC
CDR3aa: CASTELAGYEQYF

v_gene: TRBV11-3
j_gene: TRBJ2-5
len: 15
abundance: -
d_gene: -
CDR3nt: TGTGCCAGCAGCGTTTTTATAGACTACCAAGAGACCCAGTACTTC
CDR3aa: CASSVFIDYQETQYF

v_gene: TRBV6-5
j_gene: TRBJ2-5
len: 14
abundance: few
d_gene: -
CDR3nt: TGTGCCAGCAGTTACTATGGCCTCCAAGAGACCCAGTACTTC
CDR3aa: CASSYYGLQETQYF

v_gene: TRBV27
j_gene: TRBJ1-2
len: 16
abundance: once
d_gene: -
CDR3nt: TGTGCCAGCAGTAGGGCCGGGGCCGATTTTAACTATGGCTACACCTTC
CDR3aa: CASSRAGADFNYGYTF

v_gene: TRBV21-1
j_gene: TRBJ2-7
len: 13
abundance: -
d_gene: -
CDR3nt: TGTGCCAGACCCTACTGTACTAGCGACGAGCAGTACTTC
CDR3aa: CARPYCTSDEQYF

v_gene: TRBV6-1
j_gene: TRBJ1-5
len: 14
abundance: -
d_gene: TRBD1
CDR3nt: TGTGCCAGCACCGAGCAAGGGGGCAGCCAGCCCCAGCATTTT
CDR3aa: CASTEQGGSQPQHF

v_gene: TRBV27
j_gene: TRBJ2-5
len: 13
abundance: -
d_gene: TRBD2
CDR3nt: TGTGCCAGCGGCCTAGCGGACCAAGAGACCCAGTACTTC
CDR3aa: CASGLADQETQYF

v_gene: TRBV4-2
j_gene: TRBJ2-2
len: 18
abundance: once
d_gene: -
CDR3nt: TGTGCCAGCAGCCAAGATTTCGGTTACAGGAGGAACACCGGGGAGCTGTTTTTT
CDR3aa: CASSQDFGYRRNTGELFF

v_gene: TRBV7-9
j_gene: TRBJ2-2
len: 17
abundance: -
d_gene: TRBD1
CDR3nt: TGTGCCAGCAGCCGGGGACAGGGGGCGGCGGACACCGGGGAGCTGTTTTTT
CDR3aa: CASSRGQGAADTGELFF

v_gene: TRBV2
j_gene: TRBJ2-7
len: 13
abundance: few
d_gene: TRBD1
CDR3nt: TGTGCCAGCACAGGGACAGGGGGCTACGAGCAGTACTTC
CDR3aa: CASTGTGGYEQYF

v_gene: TRBV11-2
j_gene: TRBJ2-2
len: 14
abundance: -
d_gene: TRBD2
CDR3nt: TGTGCCAGCAGGACTAGCGGGAACACCGGGGAGCTGTTTTTT
CDR3aa: CASRTSGNTGELFF

v_gene: TRBV19
j_gene: TRBJ2-5
len: 11
abundance: -
d_gene: -
CDR3nt: TGTGCCAGTAGTATGTCGGAGACCCAGTACTTC
CDR3aa: CASSMSETQYF

v_gene: TRBV4-1
j_gene: TRBJ2-2
len: 16
abundance: -
d_gene: -
CDR3nt: TGCGCCAGCAGCCTTCAACAGGGATTGGACACCGGGGAGCTGTTTTTT
CDR3aa: CASSLQQGLDTGELFF